The 20 T cell receptor beta chains listed next were all sequenced from one sample in a study of shared clonotypes between healthy human individuals. The naive CD8 population came from CD45RO-negative cells selected for CCR7, without terminally differentiated effector memory CD45RA+ cells. The data were produced by immunoSEQ multiplex PCR, yet TCRdb's version contains in-frame clones alone and is incomplete. The table has about 2.1 million clones, just over 90% seen once. What was sequenced was naive CD8+ T cells from PBMCs. The receptors derive from a man younger than 35 in good health. Some clones in this sample may be carry-over from other donors' samples.

Of note for this clone: Additional DNA sequences in this sample encode the identical CDR3. The chain combines TRBV28 with TRBJ1-5, with no clear D. The CDR3 consists of 13 residues. V was clipped by 3 bases and J by 0 bases, with 3 bases between them. The germline CDR1 and CDR2 sequences are MDHEN and SYDVKM. The CDR3 coding sequence is TGTGCCAGCAGTTTCAATAGCAATCAGCCCCAGCATTTT. This translates into CASSFNSNQPQHF.

The V gene is TRBV7-2, the J gene TRBJ2-3; D assignment may be TRBD1 or TRBD2 (5 bases each). Germline V gene data show CDR1 as SGHTA and CDR2 as FQGNSA. The length of the CDR3 is 15 residues. V was cut by 5 bases and J by 0 bases, with 12 bases left in between. CDR3 in amino acids: CASSPGTDSTDTQYF. In DNA, the CDR3 is TGTGCCAGCAGCCCCGGGACGGATAGCACAGATACGCAGTATTTT.

V is TRBV6-4 and J is TRBJ2-1; 8 bases fit TRBD1. Germline V gene sequence: CDR1 MRHNA, CDR2 SNTAGT. Trimming cost V 3 bases and J 4 bases; bases outside gene matches: 8. This CDR3 region has 16 residues. This CDR3 reads CASSEGAQGGYNEQFF. The CDR3, as DNA: TGTGCCAGCAGTGAGGGGGCACAGGGGGGTTACAATGAGCAGTTCTTC.

The J gene is TRBJ2-1, the V gene TRBV9; 12 bases are shared with TRBD2. Trimming took 2 bases from V and 5 from J; bases not matched to a gene: 8. The germline CDR1 and CDR2 sequences are SGDLS and YYNGEE. This CDR3 is 17 amino acids long. This chain's CDR3 is CASSVFSSGRENNEQFF. Here the CDR3 DNA reads TGTGCCAGCAGCGTTTTCTCTAGCGGGAGGGAAAACAATGAGCAGTTCTTC. Looking up the rest from reference TRBV9 and TRBJ2-1 gives the full variable domain: DSGVTQTPKHLITATGQRVTLRCSPRSGDLSVYWYQQSLDQGLQFLIQYYNGEERAKGNILERFSAQQFPDLHSELNLSSLELGDSALYFCASSVFSSGRENNEQFFGPGTRLTVL.

This clone was detected once. V gene TRBV6-4 combines with J gene TRBJ2-1; 14 nucleotides agree with TRBD2. CDR3 length: 16 amino acids. Trimming took 4 bases from V and 7 from J; bases not matched to a gene: 6. The V gene's germline CDR1 is MRHNA and CDR2 SNTAGT. The CDR3 is CASSGLAGGPGNEQFF. CDR3 in DNA: TGTGCCAGCAGTGGACTAGCGGGAGGGCCAGGGAATGAGCAGTTCTTC.

The V gene is TRBV5-1, the J gene TRBJ2-5; D is ambiguous. The ends were cut back, 4 bases at V and 1 base at J, with 11 bases in the middle. The CDR3 is made up of 14 amino acids. The germline V gene encodes CDR1 SGHRS and CDR2 YFSETQ. CDR3 in amino acids: CASSPRIFQETQYF. DNA for the CDR3: TGCGCCAGCAGCCCGCGGATCTTCCAAGAGACCCAGTACTTC. Supplemented by reference TRBV5-1 and TRBJ2-5, the full variable domain reads KAGVTQTPRYLIKTRGQQVTLSCSPISGHRSVSWYQQTPGQGLQFLFEYFSETQRNKGNFPGRFSGRQFSNSRSEMNVSTLELGDSALYLCASSPRIFQETQYFGPGTRLLVL.

The chain joins TRBV29-1 to TRBJ2-2, with D possibly TRBD2 on 6 matching bases. This CDR3 is 12 amino acids long. Germline values: CDR1 SQVTM, CDR2 ANQGSEA. Deletions cut 6 bases from V and 6 bases from J, with 11 bases between. CDR3 in amino acids: CSVTGAAGELFF. DNA for the CDR3: TGCAGCGTGACGGGAGCCGCCGGGGAGCTGTTTTTT.

This clone was seen once. The chain combines TRBV28 with TRBJ2-2; no firm D call. V was shortened by 2 bases and J by 1 base, with 5 bases between the two germline ends. This CDR3 comprises 14 residues. Germline CDR1 and CDR2: MDHEN and SYDVKM. DNA of the CDR3: TGTGCCAGCAGTTTAGACTTGAACACCGGGGAGCTGTTTTTT. This gives the protein CASSLDLNTGELFF.

Here the CDR3 DNA reads TGTGCCAGCAGTAGACCGACCTACACTGAAGCTTTCTTT. Amino acid sequence: CASSRPTYTEAFF. The rearrangement links TRBV28 to TRBJ1-1; D gene uncertain. CDR1 is MDHEN, CDR2 SYDVKM, per germline. CDR3 length: 13 amino acids. Trimming shortened V by 5 bases and J by 3 bases, and 10 bases separated the two germline ends.

The rearrangement uses TRBV28 and TRBJ1-2, with D perhaps matching TRBD1 (6 bases). CDR3 length: 15 amino acids. CDR1 and CDR2 from the germline V gene are MDHEN and SYDVKM. Trimming took off 5 bases at V and 4 bases at J, with 17 bases between the two ends. The CDR3 sequence: CASSPSGTSPYGYTF. The CDR3 DNA follows: TGTGCCAGCAGTCCCTCCGGGACAAGTCCCTATGGCTACACCTTC.

The CDR3 bases are TGCGCCAGCAGCCATGTGTATGGGGGGAGGAATCCGAACACCGGGGAGCTGTTTTTT. Translating gives CASSHVYGGRNPNTGELFF. V and J are TRBV4-3 and TRBJ2-2; D perhaps matches TRBD2 (6 bases). V was shortened by 3 bases and J by 0 bases, with 20 bases between the two germline ends. Per germline, CDR1 LGHNA and CDR2 YSLEER. The CDR3 has 19 residues.

The chain joins TRBV5-1 to TRBJ1-2; D not certain. CDR1 and CDR2 from the germline V gene are SGHRS and YFSETQ. The CDR3 is 14 amino acids. V was clipped by 0 bases and J by 0 bases, with 6 bases between them. DNA for the CDR3: TGCGCCAGCAGCTTGGGGGAAACTAACTATGGCTACACCTTC. Translating gives CASSLGETNYGYTF.

The rearrangement links TRBV27 to TRBJ2-7, with 9 positions matching TRBD1. V dropped 4 bases and J dropped 4; count of bases not matched to a gene: 8. The CDR3 loop spans 15 amino acids. CDR1 MNHEY and CDR2 SMNVEV come from the germline V gene (reference sequence). The chain's CDR3 is CASSSWGQGSYEQYF. CDR3 in DNA: TGTGCCAGCAGTTCATGGGGACAGGGTTCGTACGAGCAGTACTTC.

The chain carries TRBV5-1 and TRBJ2-3, with D perhaps matching TRBD2 (6 bases). The CDR3 extends over 14 amino acids. V lost 1 base, J lost 3 bases, and 9 bases lay in between. Germline lookup yields CDR1 SGHRS and CDR2 YFSETQ. This chain's CDR3 is CASSLSGRTDTQYF. CDR3 nucleotide sequence: TGCGCCAGCAGCTTGAGCGGGCGGACAGATACGCAGTATTTT.

The genes are TRBV7-8 and TRBJ2-7, with 7 bases fitting TRBD1. The CDR3 runs to 14 residues. Losses at the gene ends were 1 base for V and 2 bases for J; bases not matched to a gene: 2. Germline CDR1 is SGHVS and CDR2 is FQNEAQ. The CDR3 DNA reads as TGTGCCAGCAGCTTAGTCGGACAGGCCTACGAGCAGTACTTC. Protein sequence: CASSLVGQAYEQYF.

This sequence joins TRBV28 and TRBJ2-3; 7 nucleotides match TRBD2. This CDR3 spans 17 amino acids. The trim removed 4 bases at V and 0 bases at J, leaving 10 bases unmatched. Germline CDR1 MDHEN, CDR2 SYDVKM. Here the CDR3 reads CASSSRDYTFSTDTQYF. The CDR3 DNA reads TGTGCCAGCAGTTCCCGGGACTACACCTTCAGCACAGATACGCAGTATTTT.

The CDR3 loop is CASSPLRLAGAYEQYF. CDR3 DNA: TGTGCCAGCAGTCCCCTCCGACTAGCGGGAGCCTACGAGCAGTACTTC. V is TRBV27 and J is TRBJ2-7; 12 bases line up with TRBD2. Trimming cost V 5 bases and J 2 bases; bases outside gene matches: 7. From germline, CDR1 is MNHEY and CDR2 SMNVEV (reference sequence). CDR3 length: 16 amino acids.

The V and J genes are TRBV5-1 and TRBJ2-5, with D possibly being TRBD2 (6 bases). The CDR3 loop spans 16 amino acids. The V and J ends lost 0 bases and 1 base respectively, with 13 bases between them. The V gene's germline CDR1 is SGHRS and CDR2 YFSETQ. DNA of the CDR3: TGCGCCAGCAGCTTGGGATTGGGGGGAATCCAAGAGACCCAGTACTTC. It yields the protein CASSLGLGGIQETQYF. Filled out from reference TRBV5-1 and TRBJ2-5, the complete variable domain reads KAGVTQTPRYLIKTRGQQVTLSCSPISGHRSVSWYQQTPGQGLQFLFEYFSETQRNKGNFPGRFSGRQFSNSRSEMNVSTLELGDSALYLCASSLGLGGIQETQYFGPGTRLLVL.

The chain uses TRBV19 and TRBJ2-1; tentatively, D is TRBD2 (6 bases). The CDR3 is made up of 14 amino acids. Germline V lookup: CDR1 LNHDA, CDR2 SQIVND (reference sequence). Written as DNA, the CDR3 is TGTGCGACTCTGACGGGAGATGCTGGCGATGAGCAGTTCTTC. This codes for CATLTGDAGDEQFF.

CDR3 in amino acids: CASSQDWKPGLAGVGAAETQYF. DNA of the CDR3: TGTGCCAGCAGCCAAGACTGGAAACCGGGACTAGCGGGAGTCGGGGCGGCTGAGACCCAGTACTTC. The chain has TRBV14 and TRBJ2-5; 14 positions agree with TRBD2. With 0 bases clipped from V and 5 bases from J, the junction kept 20 bases outside the gene matches. This CDR3 comprises 22 residues. Per germline, CDR1 SGHDN and CDR2 FVKESK.